This TCR beta chain was documented in a study of beta chain features in type 1 diabetes. The study, taken as a whole, reports: A moderate, significant TCRB CDR3 shortening appeared in type 1 diabetes across four CD4+ subsets.

This clone appeared a few times. The antigen is unknown. Sequenced material consisted of expressed TCRB transcripts (all of the isolated RNA was reverse transcribed). The table came from immunoSEQ multiplex PCR; TCRdb's copy has only in-frame clones and leaves some out. Here the sample spans 200,000 to 250,000 clones, approximately 15% being singletons. There are 11 residues in the CDR3. Sequencing was performed on naive CD4+ T cells from blood. This sequence originates from a man aged 25 to 40 with type 1 diabetes. The gene calls are TRBV12-2 and TRBJ2-5; TRBD2, the table's D call, lacks a check against the DNA. The DNA end favors TRBJ2-7, so the J call may be wrong. TRBV12-2 is a listed pseudogene. The DNA of the CDR3 is TGTGCAAGTCTCCCTTTGTACGAGCAGTACTTC. It encodes CASLPLYEQYF.